This T cell receptor beta chain was retrieved from a study of blood T cell repertoires in COVID-19. This clone appeared a single time. CDR3 size: 14 residues. Per the germline V gene, CDR1 is SGHDT and CDR2 is YYEEEE. J was trimmed by 8 bases and V by 0 bases; bases with no gene match: 4. In the source study's methods: Counts of nucleated cells, estimated from reference gene primer amplification, were obtained. Method: immunoSEQ multiplex PCR; TCRdb's copy keeps in-frame clones and lacks some. For V, J and clone size, that table is used; D and trimming come from the DNA. Here the sample spans over 150,000 clones, roughly 88% being singletons.

The source material was peripheral blood. This TCR was sampled from a man aged 50 or older with COVID-19, enrolled during active disease. The J gene is TRBJ2-1, the V gene TRBV5-6, with 8 positions matching TRBD2. The CDR3 region is CASSLAGGPHEQFF. The CDR3 bases are TGTGCCAGCAGCTTGGCGGGGGGGCCCCATGAGCAGTTCTTC.